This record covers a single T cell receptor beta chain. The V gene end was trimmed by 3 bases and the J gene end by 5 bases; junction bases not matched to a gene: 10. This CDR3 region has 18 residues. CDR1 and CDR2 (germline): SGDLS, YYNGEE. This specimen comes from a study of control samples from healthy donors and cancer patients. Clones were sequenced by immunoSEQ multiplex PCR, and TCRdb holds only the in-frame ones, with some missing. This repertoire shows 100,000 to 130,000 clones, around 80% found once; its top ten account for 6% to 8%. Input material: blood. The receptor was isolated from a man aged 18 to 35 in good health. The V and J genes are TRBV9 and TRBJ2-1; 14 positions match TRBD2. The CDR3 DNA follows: TGTGCCAGCAGCGCCACCTTATCGGGACTAGCGGGGGACAATGAGCAGTTCTTC. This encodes CASSATLSGLAGDNEQFF.